This entry concerns a single TCR beta chain. Its specificity is unknown. Measured with immunoSEQ multiplex PCR; TCRdb has only the in-frame clones, and not every one. Of about 44,000 clones listed, 75% to 85% are singletons. The data are from a study of memory CD4+ T cells and cytomegalovirus serostatus. The study's findings and limits: Suggested: most of the CMV-linked TCR signature lies in CD4+ memory cells.

This CDR3 has 15 amino acids. From germline, CDR1 is MNHNY and CDR2 SVGAGI (reference sequence). V lost 10 bases, J lost 0 bases, and 18 bases lay in between. The sort gate was single viable CD3+CD4+CD8-CD45RO+ cells for memory CD4+ T cells. After thawing, CD4+ T cells were positively selected. Sample: memory CD4+ T cells from blood. This sequence joins TRBV6-6 and TRBJ1-2; perhaps TRBD1 as D (6 bases). The receptor was derived from an adult in good health and CMV-seronegative. CDR3 amino acids: CATGSEGGTNYGYTF. The CDR3 DNA reads TGTGCCACGGGGTCCGAAGGGGGAACTAACTATGGCTACACCTTC.